The next 30 T cell receptor beta chains were all read from a single sample in a study of cytomegalovirus exposure and HLA in healthy donors. In the PCR, 60 Vbeta and 13 Jbeta primers were used. Sequenced by immunoSEQ multiplex PCR; TCRdb stores in-frame clones only, minus some. The sample comprises 150,000 to 200,000 clones, 81% of which are singletons, and 1.5% to 2% rests with the top ten. Sequencing used PBMCs. These receptor sequences come from a man younger than 35 in good health and CMV-seronegative.

This clone was seen only a few times. The chain joins TRBV11-1 to TRBJ2-7; 9 bases line up with TRBD1. Trimming removed 5 bases from V and 3 bases from J; junction bases left unmatched: 5. The CDR3 has 14 residues. Germline V gene sequence: CDR1 SGHAT, CDR2 FQDESV (reference sequence). The CDR3 sequence is CASSARDRVYEQYF. For the CDR3, the DNA is TGTGCCAGCAGCGCCCGGGACAGGGTCTACGAGCAGTACTTC.

The chain couples TRBV18 to TRBJ2-5; no firm D call. CDR3 length: 12 residues. The germline gives CDR1 KGHSH, CDR2 LQKENI. V lost 3 bases, J lost 5 bases, and 7 bases lay in between. The CDR3 DNA follows: TGTGCCAGCTCACCGGCTGTTGAGACCCAGTACTTC. Its translation is CASSPAVETQYF.

The chain carries TRBV19 and TRBJ2-7, with D possibly being TRBD2 (6 bases). This CDR3 comprises 17 residues. Germline CDR1 is LNHDA and CDR2 is SQIVND (reference sequence). Trimming stripped 5 bases from V and 4 bases from J, with 24 bases between. As DNA, the CDR3 is TGTGCCAGTAGTCCCGCCCCTCCGGGACTGGGGTCGTACGAGCAGTACTTC. It codes for CASSPAPPGLGSYEQYF.

This sequence joins TRBV5-6 and TRBJ1-1, with 9 bases lining up with TRBD1. The V gene's germline CDR1 is SGHDT and CDR2 YYEEEE. The CDR3 is 16 amino acids. The ends lost 3 bases at V and 0 bases at J; junction bases unmatched: 6. CDR3 sequence reads: CASSSYRGQVNTEAFF. DNA for the CDR3: TGTGCCAGCAGCTCCTACAGGGGGCAGGTGAACACTGAAGCTTTCTTT.

The chain employs TRBV7-9 and TRBJ2-7, with 9 bases fitting TRBD1. J was trimmed by 2 bases and V by 5 bases; bases with no gene match: 4. Germline V gene sequence: CDR1 SEHNR, CDR2 FQNEAQ (reference sequence). This CDR3 comprises 14 residues. The CDR3 bases are TGTGCCAGCAGCGTACGGGACAGGGCCTACGAGCAGTACTTC. Translated: CASSVRDRAYEQYF. The full variable domain, with the rest looked up from reference TRBV7-9 and TRBJ2-7, is DTGVSQNPRHKITKRGQNVTFRCDPISEHNRLYWYRQTLGQGPEFLTYFQNEAQLEKSRLLSDRFSAERPKGSFSTLEIQRTEQGDSAMYLCASSVRDRAYEQYFGPGTRLTVT.

This clone was observed a few times. This chain connects TRBV9 to TRBJ2-4; 13 positions match TRBD2. The CDR3 loop spans 16 amino acids. Looked up from germline, CDR1 is SGDLS and CDR2 is YYNGEE. V dropped 4 bases and J dropped 9; count of bases not matched to a gene: 10. CDR3 in amino acids: CASSPRTSGSRVIQYF. The DNA of the CDR3 is TGTGCCAGCAGCCCCCGGACTAGCGGGAGTAGGGTCATTCAGTACTTC.

The J gene is TRBJ2-1, the V gene TRBV15; D is uncertain. The CDR3 is made up of 11 amino acids. The V gene lost 1 base and the J gene lost 8 bases, with 3 bases spanning the gap. Germline V gene sequence: CDR1 LNHNV, CDR2 YYDKDF (reference sequence). The CDR3 DNA reads as TGTGCCACCAGCAGAGTAGATGAGCAGTTCTTC. Translation: CATSRVDEQFF.

The chain has TRBV19 and TRBJ2-7, with 7 positions matching TRBD2. J gave up 7 bases and V 4 bases, and 10 bases lay outside the gene matches. CDR3 size: 14 residues. Germline CDR1 LNHDA, CDR2 SQIVND (reference sequence). DNA of the CDR3: TGTGCCAGTAGTAGTCAAGCGGGAAGTGGTGAGCAGTACTTC. Translated: CASSSQAGSGEQYF.

The CDR3 loop reads CASSQLLATAYEQYF. In DNA, the CDR3 is TGCGCCAGCAGCCAGTTACTAGCTACGGCGTACGAGCAGTACTTC. The chain employs TRBV4-3 and TRBJ2-7, with D tentatively TRBD2 (6 bases). The CDR3 runs 15 residues. V lost 3 bases to trimming and J lost 4 bases, with 16 bases between them. CDR1 and CDR2 from the germline V gene are LGHNA and YSLEER.

The chain carries TRBV19 and TRBJ2-2; 11 nucleotides align to TRBD1. This CDR3 is 17 amino acids long. With 5 bases clipped from V and 4 bases from J, the junction kept 9 bases outside the gene matches. Germline V gene sequence: CDR1 LNHDA, CDR2 SQIVND (reference sequence). The CDR3 is CASSARTGTGGTGELFF. The CDR3 region has the DNA TGTGCCAGTAGTGCCCGGACCGGGACAGGGGGCACCGGGGAGCTGTTTTTT. Combining the CDR3 with reference TRBV19 and TRBJ2-2 gives the whole variable domain DGGITQSPKYLFRKEGQNVTLSCEQNLNHDAMYWYRQDPGQGLRLIYYSQIVNDFQKGDIAEGYSVSREKKESFPLTVTSAQKNPTAFYLCASSARTGTGGTGELFFGEGSRLTVL.

In this sample, this clone turned up a few times. The chain is built from TRBV5-1 and TRBJ2-2; no clear D gene. The germline V gene has CDR1 SGHRS and CDR2 YFSETQ. This CDR3 has 16 amino acids. With 2 bases removed from V and 1 base from J, the gap between germline ends came to 12 bases. CDR3 sequence reads: CASSLKPTGNTGELFF. The CDR3 bases are TGCGCCAGCAGCTTAAAACCCACCGGGAACACCGGGGAGCTGTTTTTT.

This clone showed up just a few times. In DNA, the CDR3 is TGTGCCAGCTCGACGGCCAGGGGCCGCAACATTCAGTACTTC. This gives the protein CASSTARGRNIQYF. The chain is built from TRBV19 and TRBJ2-4; perhaps TRBD1 as D (6 bases). Per the germline V gene, CDR1 is LNHDA and CDR2 is SQIVND (reference sequence). The CDR3 length is 14 residues. V shed 9 bases and J shed 7 bases, with 19 bases lying between them.

This clone was observed once. This sequence joins TRBV9 and TRBJ1-4, with a tentative D call TRBD1 (5 bases). The germline CDR1 and CDR2 sequences are SGDLS and YYNGEE. Trimming removed 0 bases from V and 10 bases from J, with 13 bases in between. This CDR3 is built from 14 residues. CDR3 sequence: CASSVEGQSRKLFF. The CDR3 DNA follows: TGTGCCAGCAGCGTAGAGGGGCAGAGCAGAAAACTGTTTTTT.

This clone was picked up one time. The rearrangement links TRBV7-9 to TRBJ1-2; 9 bases are a match to TRBD1. The CDR3 loop spans 17 amino acids. Per the germline V gene, CDR1 is SEHNR and CDR2 is FQNEAQ (reference sequence). Trimming cost V 7 bases and J 1 base; bases outside gene matches: 13. The CDR3 sequence: CASTKTGTGKNNYGYTF. For the CDR3, the DNA is TGTGCCAGCACGAAGACCGGGACAGGGAAGAATAACTATGGCTACACCTTC. Filled out from reference TRBV7-9 and TRBJ1-2, the complete variable domain reads DTGVSQNPRHKITKRGQNVTFRCDPISEHNRLYWYRQTLGQGPEFLTYFQNEAQLEKSRLLSDRFSAERPKGSFSTLEIQRTEQGDSAMYLCASTKTGTGKNNYGYTFGSGTRLTVV.

The chain has TRBV18 and TRBJ2-1, with 10 bases identical to TRBD2. Per germline, CDR1 KGHSH and CDR2 LQKENI. CDR3 size: 21 residues. V lost 4 bases and J lost 0; bases outside the gene matches: 18. The chain's CDR3 is CASSLTPGHTSGKSSYNEQFF. CDR3 DNA sequence: TGTGCCAGCTCACTAACCCCGGGACACACTAGCGGGAAGAGCTCCTACAATGAGCAGTTCTTC.

This clone has just one count. This chain joins TRBV27 and TRBJ1-2; maybe TRBD1 (6 bases). This CDR3 has 15 residues. Germline V gene data show CDR1 as MNHEY and CDR2 as SMNVEV (reference sequence). V dropped 7 bases and J dropped 5 bases, with 20 bases sitting between them. Here the CDR3 DNA reads TGTGCCAGCAAAAGAAGGACAGATCCACCTTATGGCTACACCTTC. Encoded protein: CASKRRTDPPYGYTF.

V usage is TRBV9 and J usage is TRBJ1-4, with TRBD1 identical over 9 bases. CDR3 length equals 16 residues. V was pared by 0 bases and J by 5 bases, with 5 bases of the junction left unmatched. Germline CDR1 SGDLS, CDR2 YYNGEE. CDR3 DNA sequence: TGTGCCAGCAGCGTAGAGGGGACAGGGCTAAATGAAAAACTGTTTTTT. It codes for CASSVEGTGLNEKLFF.

This clone was recorded a few times. V usage is TRBV27 and J usage is TRBJ2-1, with 12 bases lining up with TRBD2. The CDR3 spans 15 residues. From germline, CDR1 is MNHEY and CDR2 SMNVEV (reference sequence). The V and J ends lost 5 bases and 3 bases, in that order; junction bases with no gene match: 2. The CDR3 protein is CASSRTSGIYNEQFF. The CDR3 bases are TGTGCCAGCAGTAGGACTAGCGGGATCTACAATGAGCAGTTCTTC.

The chain links TRBV5-1 to TRBJ2-2, with a tentative D call TRBD2 (6 bases). Trimming stripped 4 bases from V and 2 bases from J, with 21 bases between. The CDR3 sequence is 18 residues long. Germline V CDR1 and CDR2: SGHRS, YFSETQ. The CDR3: CASSPRPRETKNTGELFF. CDR3 coding DNA: TGCGCCAGCAGCCCTAGACCCCGGGAGACCAAAAACACCGGGGAGCTGTTTTTT.

The V and J genes are TRBV29-1 and TRBJ1-2; no definite D call. Germline V lookup: CDR1 SQVTM, CDR2 ANQGSEA. The CDR3 consists of 11 residues. Trimming pared 0 bases from V and 7 bases from J, leaving 6 bases between. CDR3 residues: CSVEDRLGYTF. The CDR3 DNA is TGCAGCGTTGAAGACAGGCTTGGCTACACCTTC.

The chain links TRBV7-2 to TRBJ2-5; D might be TRBD2 (7 bases). V shed 3 bases and J shed 5 bases, with 13 bases lying between them. The germline V gene has CDR1 SGHTA and CDR2 FQGNSA. There are 14 residues in the CDR3. CDR3 sequence: CASSFRGASETQYF. Written as DNA, the CDR3 is TGTGCCAGCAGCTTCCGGGGGGCCAGCGAGACCCAGTACTTC.

V usage is TRBV5-8 and J usage is TRBJ2-1; 13 bases line up with TRBD2. Germline V gene lookup returns CDR1 SGHTS and CDR2 YDEGEE. The trim removed 4 bases at V and 15 bases at J, leaving 13 bases unmatched. CDR3 length equals 15 residues. The CDR3 DNA is TGTGCCAGCAGCGACCCCGGGACTAGCGGGAATTTGCTGTTCTTC. This translates into CASSDPGTSGNLLFF.

The chain carries TRBV28 and TRBJ2-5; 8 nucleotides agree with TRBD1. Germline V gene sequence: CDR1 MDHEN, CDR2 SYDVKM. Trimming removed 5 bases from V and 1 base from J; junction bases left unmatched: 3. The CDR3 is 14 amino acids. In DNA form, the CDR3 reads TGTGCCAGCAGTCTGGGACAGGCCCAAGAGACCCAGTACTTC. Its translation is CASSLGQAQETQYF.

The chain combines TRBV6-1 with TRBJ2-1; D is ambiguous. The ends were cut back, 7 bases at V and 2 bases at J, with 9 bases in the middle. Germline CDR1 MNHNS, CDR2 SASEGT. CDR3 size: 13 residues. The CDR3 DNA reads TGTGCCAGCATAGCCCGGGCCTACAATGAGCAGTTCTTC. Translation: CASIARAYNEQFF.

V is TRBV6-1 and J is TRBJ1-1; possible D gene TRBD1, 5 bases. The germline V gene encodes CDR1 MNHNS and CDR2 SASEGT. V shed 1 base and J shed 2 bases, with 17 bases lying between them. This CDR3 comprises 17 residues. CDR3 coding DNA: TGTGCCAGCAGTGAAGGGGGCCGACGAGTAGTTAACACTGAAGCTTTCTTT. As protein: CASSEGGRRVVNTEAFF.

The chain couples TRBV9 to TRBJ1-2; 7 bases are shared with TRBD1. V shed 4 bases and J 6 bases; nucleotides not matched to a gene: 9. Germline V lookup: CDR1 SGDLS, CDR2 YYNGEE. CDR3 length: 14 residues. This CDR3 reads CASSLTGSGHGYTF. In DNA form, the CDR3 reads TGTGCCAGCAGCCTGACAGGGTCGGGCCATGGCTACACCTTC.

This chain links TRBV28 with TRBJ1-5; 7 nucleotides agree with TRBD1. V dropped 6 bases and J dropped 1; count of bases not matched to a gene: 9. The CDR3 is 16 residues long. Germline V gene lookup returns CDR1 MDHEN and CDR2 SYDVKM. CDR3 residues: CASSPQGKGSNQPQHF. CDR3 in DNA: TGTGCCAGCAGCCCACAGGGGAAGGGGAGCAATCAGCCCCAGCATTTT.

The chain is built from TRBV2 and TRBJ2-2, with 11 bases fitting TRBD2. With V trimmed by 3 bases and J by 2 bases, 17 bases remained unmatched. Germline V gene data show CDR1 as SNHLY and CDR2 as FYNNEI. The CDR3 has 21 amino acids. The CDR3 protein is CASSDVPGSGGAFRNTGELFF. Written as DNA, the CDR3 is TGTGCCAGCAGTGACGTCCCAGGTAGCGGGGGGGCCTTTCGAAACACCGGGGAGCTGTTTTTT.

The rearrangement links TRBV11-2 to TRBJ2-2; 7 nucleotides line up with TRBD2. The CDR3 loop spans 16 amino acids. The V and J ends lost 4 bases and 2 bases, in that order; junction bases with no gene match: 7. Germline CDR1 is SGHAT and CDR2 is FQNNGV. CDR3 nucleotides: TGTGCCAGCAGCTCTTCCGGGACTACAAACACCGGGGAGCTGTTTTTT. Encoded protein: CASSSSGTTNTGELFF.

The chain employs TRBV6-1 and TRBJ2-5; 13 nucleotides align to TRBD2. In germline, CDR1 is MNHNS, CDR2 SASEGT. The ends lost 6 bases at V and 13 bases at J; junction bases unmatched: 8. There are 13 residues in the CDR3. Here the CDR3 reads CASRDGLAGASYF. The CDR3 DNA is TGTGCCAGCAGGGATGGACTAGCGGGGGCTTCGTACTTC.